The source of this T cell receptor beta chain is a study of T-cell reconstitution after alpha-beta-depleted transplantation in children (dated by TCRdb to 2015 to 2016). The study in broad terms: The study quantitatively tracked T-cell immune reconstitution after TCRalphabeta/CD19-depleted allogeneic hematopoietic cell transplantation in children using TCR repertoire profiling.

Cut back by 0 bases and 7 bases, the V and J ends lie 13 bases apart. Taken from cysteine to phenylalanine, the CDR3 has 14 residues. Only the CDR3 portion is preserved as DNA: 42 bases, with reading frame beginning at the first base. For CDR1 and CDR2, the germline V gene (reference sequence) lists SGHNT and YYREEE. Study-level results and caveats: About two months after transplant, the apparently early recovery of alphabetaT-cell counts reportedly depended on just several hundred clones that had expanded rapidly and came from non-depleted graft cells. Over subsequent months, a decline in hyperexpanded clone frequencies was noted, and after one year, T-cell counts and TCRbeta diversity were mostly ascribed to newly produced T cells. In some patients, the high TCRbeta diversity seen at day 60 was put down to recipient T cells and intrathymic progenitors that had survived conditioning.

This clonotype was recorded at least ten times. No cognate antigen has been identified for it. No clone much larger than this one lies a single base away; base qualities are absent. Library method: PCR. Sequencing was performed on an Illumina HiSeq 2500. To normalize quantification of the TCRbeta repertoire, the TCR libraries were built with molecular barcoding that relied on unique molecular identifiers. TCRdb passed the public sequencing reads through fastp at Q25 and MiXCR, retaining productive beta sequences. A single entry per CDR3 protein holds the most common genes and DNA from its merged rows. This sample has approximately 170,000 distinct CDR3 sequences in its table, and 8.5% to 14% of those were observed once. 13% of the sample is held by the ten biggest clonotypes. The label giving this sample's treatment or condition can be read as: allogeneic hematopoietic cell transplantation with graft depleted of TCRalphabeta T cells and CD19 B cells. Transplant recipients were children who received TCRalphabeta/CD19-depleted allogeneic hematopoietic cell grafts.

This specimen consisted of PBMCs, obtained before TCRalphabeta/CD19-depleted stem cell transplant. This receptor was identified in a boy younger than 10 with acute myeloid leukemia, due to receive a stem cell transplant. The chain is encoded by TRBV5-4 joined to TRBJ1-2; the D gene cannot be resolved reliably. The CDR3: CASSLAGNLGGYTF. The nucleotides read TGTGCCAGCAGCTTGGCCGGTAACCTCGGTGGCTACACCTTC.